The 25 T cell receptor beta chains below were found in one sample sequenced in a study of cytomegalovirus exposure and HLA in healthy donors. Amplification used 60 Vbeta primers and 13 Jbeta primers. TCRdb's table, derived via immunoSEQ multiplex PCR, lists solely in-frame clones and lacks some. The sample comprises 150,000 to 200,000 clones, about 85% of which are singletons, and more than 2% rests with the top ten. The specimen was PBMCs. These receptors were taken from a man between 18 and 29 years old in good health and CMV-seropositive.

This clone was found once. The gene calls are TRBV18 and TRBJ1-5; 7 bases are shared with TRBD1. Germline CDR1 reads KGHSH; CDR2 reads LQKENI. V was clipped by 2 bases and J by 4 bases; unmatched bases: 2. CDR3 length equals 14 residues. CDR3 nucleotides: TGTGCCAGCTCACCAGCAGGGGGAAATCAGCCCCAGCATTTT. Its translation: CASSPAGGNQPQHF. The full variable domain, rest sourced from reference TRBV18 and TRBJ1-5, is NAGVMQNPRHLVRRRGQEARLRCSPMKGHSHVYWYRQLPEEGLKFMVYLQKENIIDESGMPKERFSAEFPKEGPSILRIQQVVRGDSAAYFCASSPAGGNQPQHFGDGTRLSIL.

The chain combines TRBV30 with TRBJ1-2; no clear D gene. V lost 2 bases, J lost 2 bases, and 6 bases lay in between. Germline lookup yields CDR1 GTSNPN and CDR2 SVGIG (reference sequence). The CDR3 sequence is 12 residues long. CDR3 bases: TGTGCCTGGAGTCGTGTGAACTATGGCTACACCTTC. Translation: CAWSRVNYGYTF.

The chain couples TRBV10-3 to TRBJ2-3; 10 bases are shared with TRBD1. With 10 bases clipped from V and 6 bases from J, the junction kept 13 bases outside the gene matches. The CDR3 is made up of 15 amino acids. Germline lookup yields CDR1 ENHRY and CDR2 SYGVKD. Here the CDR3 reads CATIPGQGSSDTQYF. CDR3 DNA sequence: TGTGCCACCATACCGGGACAGGGGAGCTCCGATACGCAGTATTTT.

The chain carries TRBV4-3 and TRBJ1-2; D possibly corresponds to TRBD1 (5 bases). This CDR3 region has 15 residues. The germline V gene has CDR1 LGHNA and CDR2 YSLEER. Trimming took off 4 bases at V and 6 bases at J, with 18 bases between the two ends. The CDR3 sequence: CASSLNRGSGDGYTF. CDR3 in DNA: TGCGCCAGCAGCCTAAATAGGGGTAGTGGGGATGGCTACACCTTC.

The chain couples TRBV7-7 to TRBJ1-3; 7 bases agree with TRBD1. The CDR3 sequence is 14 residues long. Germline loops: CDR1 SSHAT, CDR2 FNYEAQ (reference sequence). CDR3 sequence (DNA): TGTGCTAGCCCCTGGGACAGACCAGGGGACACCATATATTTT. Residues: CASPWDRPGDTIYF.

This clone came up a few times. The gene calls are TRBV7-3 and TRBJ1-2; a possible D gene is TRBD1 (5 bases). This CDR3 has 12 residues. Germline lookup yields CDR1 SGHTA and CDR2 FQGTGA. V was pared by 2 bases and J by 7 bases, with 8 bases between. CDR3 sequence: CASSLGGAGYTF. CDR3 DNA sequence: TGTGCCAGCAGCTTAGGAGGGGCTGGCTACACCTTC.

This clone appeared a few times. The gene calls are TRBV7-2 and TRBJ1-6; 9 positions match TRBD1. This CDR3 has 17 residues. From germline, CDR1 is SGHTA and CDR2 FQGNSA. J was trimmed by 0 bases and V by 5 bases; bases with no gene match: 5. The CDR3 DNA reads TGTGCCAGCAGCCCCGGGACAGGGAGCTCCTATAATTCACCCCTCCACTTT. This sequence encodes CASSPGTGSSYNSPLHF.

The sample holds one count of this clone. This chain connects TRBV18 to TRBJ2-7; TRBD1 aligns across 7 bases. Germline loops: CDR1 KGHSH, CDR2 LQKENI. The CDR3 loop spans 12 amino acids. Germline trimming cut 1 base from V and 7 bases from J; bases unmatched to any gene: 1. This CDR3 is CASSPLTGEQYF. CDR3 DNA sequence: TGTGCCAGCTCACCACTGACAGGGGAGCAGTACTTC.

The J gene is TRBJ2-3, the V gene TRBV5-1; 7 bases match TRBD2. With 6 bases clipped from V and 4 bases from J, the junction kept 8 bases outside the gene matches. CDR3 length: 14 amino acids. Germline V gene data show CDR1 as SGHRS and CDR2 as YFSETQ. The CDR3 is CASMGQRGSDTQYF. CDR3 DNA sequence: TGCGCCAGCATGGGCCAGCGGGGCTCAGATACGCAGTATTTT.

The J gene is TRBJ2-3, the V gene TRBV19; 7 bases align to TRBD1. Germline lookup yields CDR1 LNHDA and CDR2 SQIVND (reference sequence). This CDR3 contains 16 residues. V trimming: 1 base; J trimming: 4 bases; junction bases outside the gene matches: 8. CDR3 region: CASSIGPGQRADTQYF. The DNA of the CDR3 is TGTGCCAGTAGTATAGGCCCGGGACAGAGGGCAGATACGCAGTATTTT.

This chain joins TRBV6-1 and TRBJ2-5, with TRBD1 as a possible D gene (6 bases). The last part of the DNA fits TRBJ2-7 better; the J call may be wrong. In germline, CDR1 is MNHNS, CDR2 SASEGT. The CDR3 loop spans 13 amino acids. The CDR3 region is CASSVQGSYEQYF. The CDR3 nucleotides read TGTGCCAGCAGTGTACAGGGTTCCTACGAGCAGTACTTC.

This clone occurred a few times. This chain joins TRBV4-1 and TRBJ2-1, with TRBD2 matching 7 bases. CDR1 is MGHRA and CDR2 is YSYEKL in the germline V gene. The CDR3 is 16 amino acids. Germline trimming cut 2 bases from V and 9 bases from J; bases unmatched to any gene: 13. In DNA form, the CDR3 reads TGCGCCAGCAGCCAAACCTCGGGGAGGGACTTCGGTGAGCAGTTCTTC. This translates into CASSQTSGRDFGEQFF.

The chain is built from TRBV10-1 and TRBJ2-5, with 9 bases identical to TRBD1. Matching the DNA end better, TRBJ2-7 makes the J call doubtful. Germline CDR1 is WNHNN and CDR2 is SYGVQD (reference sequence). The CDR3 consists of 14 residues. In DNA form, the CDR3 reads TGCGCCAGCATCCCACAGGGGGCGATGAACGAGCAGTACTTC. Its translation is CASIPQGAMNEQYF.

The CDR3 region is CASSPGTSGGKETQYF. CDR3 nucleotides: TGCGCCAGCAGCCCGGGTACTAGCGGGGGGAAAGAGACCCAGTACTTC. V and J are TRBV5-1 and TRBJ2-5; 12 bases align to TRBD2. This CDR3 has 16 residues. Germline V gene sequence: CDR1 SGHRS, CDR2 YFSETQ. With V trimmed by 4 bases and J by 3 bases, 7 bases remained unmatched.

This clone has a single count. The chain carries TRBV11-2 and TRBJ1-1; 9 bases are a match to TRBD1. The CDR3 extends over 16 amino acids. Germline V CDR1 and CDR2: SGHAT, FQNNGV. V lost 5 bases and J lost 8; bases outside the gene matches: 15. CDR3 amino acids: CASSPRRTGEAREAFF. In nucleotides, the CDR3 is TGTGCCAGCAGCCCGCGACGGACAGGGGAGGCAAGAGAAGCTTTCTTT.

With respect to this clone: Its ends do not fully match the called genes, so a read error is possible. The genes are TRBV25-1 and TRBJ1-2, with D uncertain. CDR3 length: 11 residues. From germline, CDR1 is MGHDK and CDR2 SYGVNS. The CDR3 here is CASSGPLGYAF. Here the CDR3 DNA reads TGTGCCAGCAGTGGACCCTTGGGCTACGCCTTC.

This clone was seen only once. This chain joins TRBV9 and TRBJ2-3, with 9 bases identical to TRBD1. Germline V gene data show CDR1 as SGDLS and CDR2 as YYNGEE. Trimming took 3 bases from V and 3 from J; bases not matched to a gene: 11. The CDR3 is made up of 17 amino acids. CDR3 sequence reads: CASSDSWEQGATDTQYF. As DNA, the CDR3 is TGTGCCAGCAGCGATAGTTGGGAACAGGGGGCTACAGATACGCAGTATTTT. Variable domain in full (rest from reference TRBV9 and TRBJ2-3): DSGVTQTPKHLITATGQRVTLRCSPRSGDLSVYWYQQSLDQGLQFLIQYYNGEERAKGNILERFSAQQFPDLHSELNLSSLELGDSALYFCASSDSWEQGATDTQYFGPGTRLTVL.

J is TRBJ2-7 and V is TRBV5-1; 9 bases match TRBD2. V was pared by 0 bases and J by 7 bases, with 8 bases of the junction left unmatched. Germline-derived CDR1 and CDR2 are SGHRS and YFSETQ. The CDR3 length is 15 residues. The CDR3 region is CASSLALAGPGEQYF. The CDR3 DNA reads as TGCGCCAGCAGCTTGGCGCTAGCGGGGCCGGGGGAGCAGTACTTC. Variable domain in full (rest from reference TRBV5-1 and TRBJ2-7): KAGVTQTPRYLIKTRGQQVTLSCSPISGHRSVSWYQQTPGQGLQFLFEYFSETQRNKGNFPGRFSGRQFSNSRSEMNVSTLELGDSALYLCASSLALAGPGEQYFGPGTRLTVT.

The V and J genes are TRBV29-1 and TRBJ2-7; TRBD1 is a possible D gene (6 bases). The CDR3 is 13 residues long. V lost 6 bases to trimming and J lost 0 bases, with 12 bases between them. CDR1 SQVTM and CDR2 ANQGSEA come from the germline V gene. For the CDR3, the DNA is TGCAGCGTGTCCGGGACACTCTCCTACGAGCAGTACTTC. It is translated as CSVSGTLSYEQYF.

DNA for the CDR3: TGTGCCAGCTTGGGCTTAACCGGGGAGCTGTTTTTT. Its translation: CASLGLTGELFF. The J gene is TRBJ2-2, the V gene TRBV6-6; the D is unclear. CDR3 size: 12 residues. Germline CDR1 is MNHNY and CDR2 is SVGAGI (reference sequence). V was pared by 8 bases and J by 5 bases, with 9 bases between.

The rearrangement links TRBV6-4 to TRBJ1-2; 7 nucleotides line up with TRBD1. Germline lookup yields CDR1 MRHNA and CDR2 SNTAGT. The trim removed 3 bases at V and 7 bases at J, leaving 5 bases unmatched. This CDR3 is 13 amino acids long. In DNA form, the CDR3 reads TGTGCCAGCAGTGAGATAGGGGGCGTTGGCTACACCTTC. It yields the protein CASSEIGGVGYTF.

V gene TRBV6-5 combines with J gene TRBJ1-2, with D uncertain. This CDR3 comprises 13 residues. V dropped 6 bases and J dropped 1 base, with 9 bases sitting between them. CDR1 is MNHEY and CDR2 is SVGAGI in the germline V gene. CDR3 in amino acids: CASRETVNYGYTF. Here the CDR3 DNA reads TGTGCCAGCAGGGAAACAGTTAACTATGGCTACACCTTC.

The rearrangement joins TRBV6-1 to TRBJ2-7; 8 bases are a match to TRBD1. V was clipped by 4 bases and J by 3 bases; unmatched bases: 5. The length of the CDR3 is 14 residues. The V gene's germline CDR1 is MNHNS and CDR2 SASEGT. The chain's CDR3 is CASSAGTGGYEQYF. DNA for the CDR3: TGTGCCAGCAGTGCCGGGACAGGAGGCTACGAGCAGTACTTC.

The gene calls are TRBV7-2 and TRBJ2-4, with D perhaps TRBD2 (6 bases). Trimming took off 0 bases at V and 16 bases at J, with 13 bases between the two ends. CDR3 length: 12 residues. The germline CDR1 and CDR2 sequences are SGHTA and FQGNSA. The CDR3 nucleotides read TGTGCCAGCAGCTTAGCCCGGGACTTTTTTTACTTC. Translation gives CASSLARDFFYF. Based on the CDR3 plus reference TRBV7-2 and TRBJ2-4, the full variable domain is GAGVSQSPSNKVTEKGKDVELRCDPISGHTALYWYRQSLGQGLEFLIYFQGNSAPDKSGLPSDRFSAERTGGSVSTLTIQRTQQEDSAVYLCASSLARDFFYFGAGTRLSVL.

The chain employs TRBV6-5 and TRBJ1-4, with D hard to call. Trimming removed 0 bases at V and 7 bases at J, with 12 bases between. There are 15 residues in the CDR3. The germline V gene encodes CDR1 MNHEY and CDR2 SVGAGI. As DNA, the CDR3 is TGTGCCAGCAGTTACTCGAGAGGGTATGGTGAAAAACTGTTTTTT. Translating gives CASSYSRGYGEKLFF.